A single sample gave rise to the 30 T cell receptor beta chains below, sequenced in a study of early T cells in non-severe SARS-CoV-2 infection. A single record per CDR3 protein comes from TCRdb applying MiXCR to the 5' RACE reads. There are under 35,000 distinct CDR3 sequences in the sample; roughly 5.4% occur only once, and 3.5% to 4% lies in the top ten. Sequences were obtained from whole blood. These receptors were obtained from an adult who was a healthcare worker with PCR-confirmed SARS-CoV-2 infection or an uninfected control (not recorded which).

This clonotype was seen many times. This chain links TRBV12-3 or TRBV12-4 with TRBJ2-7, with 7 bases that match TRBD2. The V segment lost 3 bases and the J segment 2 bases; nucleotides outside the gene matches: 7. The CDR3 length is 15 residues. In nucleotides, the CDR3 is TGTGCCAGCAGTTTCGAACTCCTAGCGGCCTACGAGCAGTACTTC. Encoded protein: CASSFELLAAYEQYF.

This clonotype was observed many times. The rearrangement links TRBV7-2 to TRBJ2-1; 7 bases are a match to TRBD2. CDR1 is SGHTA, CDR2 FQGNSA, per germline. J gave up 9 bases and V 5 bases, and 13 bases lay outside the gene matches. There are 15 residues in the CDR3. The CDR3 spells CASSAASGLGGEQFF. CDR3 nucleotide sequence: TGTGCCAGCAGCGCCGCTAGCGGACTGGGGGGTGAGCAGTTCTTC.

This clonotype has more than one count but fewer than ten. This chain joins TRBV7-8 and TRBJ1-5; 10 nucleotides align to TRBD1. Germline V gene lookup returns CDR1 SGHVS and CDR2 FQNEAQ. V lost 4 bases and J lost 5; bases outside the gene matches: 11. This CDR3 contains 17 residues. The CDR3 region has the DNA TGTGCCAGCAGCTCAATCGCGGACAGGGGGGGTCATCAGCCCCAGCATTTT. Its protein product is CASSSIADRGGHQPQHF.

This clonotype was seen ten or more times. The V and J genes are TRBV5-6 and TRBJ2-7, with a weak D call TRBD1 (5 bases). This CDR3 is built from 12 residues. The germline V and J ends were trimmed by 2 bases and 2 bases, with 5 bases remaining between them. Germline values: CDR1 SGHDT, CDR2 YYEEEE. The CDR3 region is CASSLGAYEQYF. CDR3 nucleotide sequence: TGTGCCAGCAGCTTAGGGGCCTACGAGCAGTACTTC.

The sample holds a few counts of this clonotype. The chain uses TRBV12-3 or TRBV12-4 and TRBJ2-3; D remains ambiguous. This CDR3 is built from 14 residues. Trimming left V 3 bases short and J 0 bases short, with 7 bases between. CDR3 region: CASSFASSTDTQYF. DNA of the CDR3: TGTGCCAGCAGTTTCGCATCCAGCACAGATACGCAGTATTTT.

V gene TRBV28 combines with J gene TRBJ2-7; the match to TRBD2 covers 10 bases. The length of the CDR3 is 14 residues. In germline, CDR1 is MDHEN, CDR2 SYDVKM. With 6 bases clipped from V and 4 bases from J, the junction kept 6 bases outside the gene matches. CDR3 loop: CASRPSGRGYEQYF. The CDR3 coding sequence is TGTGCCAGCAGACCTAGCGGGAGAGGATACGAGCAGTACTTC.

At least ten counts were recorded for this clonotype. In DNA, the CDR3 is TGTGCCAGCAGCGTTGGCCGGGACCCCATAGATAACTACGAGCAGTACTTC. Protein product: CASSVGRDPIDNYEQYF. This sequence joins TRBV11-2 and TRBJ2-7; TRBD1 or TRBD2 may be the D gene (5 bases each). The length of the CDR3 is 17 residues. Germline V gives CDR1 SGHAT, CDR2 FQNNGV. V was trimmed by 5 bases and J by 3 bases, leaving 23 bases between them.

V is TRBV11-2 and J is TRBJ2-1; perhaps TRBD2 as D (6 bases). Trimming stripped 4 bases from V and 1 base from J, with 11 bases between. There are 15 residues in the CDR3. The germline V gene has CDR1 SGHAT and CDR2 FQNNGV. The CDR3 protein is CASSWDGSSYNEQFF. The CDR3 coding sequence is TGTGCCAGCAGCTGGGACGGGAGTTCCTACAATGAGCAGTTCTTC. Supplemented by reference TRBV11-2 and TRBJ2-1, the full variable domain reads EAGVAQSPRYKIIEKRQSVAFWCNPISGHATLYWYQQILGQGPKLLIQFQNNGVVDDSQLPKDRFSAERLKGVDSTLKIQPAKLEDSAVYLCASSWDGSSYNEQFFGPGTRLTVL.

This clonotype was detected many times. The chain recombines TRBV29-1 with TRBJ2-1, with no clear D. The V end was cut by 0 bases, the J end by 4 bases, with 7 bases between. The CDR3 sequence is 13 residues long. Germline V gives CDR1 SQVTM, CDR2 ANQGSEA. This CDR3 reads CSVEDPRYNEQFF. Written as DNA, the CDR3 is TGCAGCGTTGAAGACCCCCGATACAATGAGCAGTTCTTC.

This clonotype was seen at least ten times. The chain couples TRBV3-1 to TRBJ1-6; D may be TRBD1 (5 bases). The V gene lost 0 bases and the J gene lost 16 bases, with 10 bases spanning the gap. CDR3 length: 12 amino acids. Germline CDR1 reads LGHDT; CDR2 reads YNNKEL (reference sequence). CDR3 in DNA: TGTGCCAGCAGCCAAGAAAGGGGCACACTCCACTTT. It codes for CASSQERGTLHF.

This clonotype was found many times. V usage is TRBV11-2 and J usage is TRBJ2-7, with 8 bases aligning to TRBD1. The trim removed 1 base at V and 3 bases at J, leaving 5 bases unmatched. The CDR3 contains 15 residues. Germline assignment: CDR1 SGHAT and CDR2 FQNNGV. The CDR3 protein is CASSLAQGAGYEQYF. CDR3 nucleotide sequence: TGTGCCAGCAGCTTAGCCCAGGGGGCGGGCTACGAGCAGTACTTC.

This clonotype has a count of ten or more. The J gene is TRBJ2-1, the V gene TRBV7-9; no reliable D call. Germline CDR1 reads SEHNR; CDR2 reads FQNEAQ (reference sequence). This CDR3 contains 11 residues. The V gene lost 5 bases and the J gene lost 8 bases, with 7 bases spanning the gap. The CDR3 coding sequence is TGTGCCAGCAGCCTGTTCTATGAGCAGTTCTTC. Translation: CASSLFYEQFF.

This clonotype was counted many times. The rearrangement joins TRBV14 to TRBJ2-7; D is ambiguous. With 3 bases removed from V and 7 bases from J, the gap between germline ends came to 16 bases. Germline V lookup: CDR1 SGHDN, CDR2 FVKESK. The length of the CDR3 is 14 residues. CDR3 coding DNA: TGTGCCAGCAGCCAGATCATTTCCACGAGGGAGCAGTACTTC. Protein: CASSQIISTREQYF.

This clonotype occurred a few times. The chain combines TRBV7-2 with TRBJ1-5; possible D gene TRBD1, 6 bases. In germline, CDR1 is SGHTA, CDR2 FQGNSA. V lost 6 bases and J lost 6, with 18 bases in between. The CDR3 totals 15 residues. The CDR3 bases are TGTGCCAGCAGTTTGGACAGCCATTCCGGTCAGCCCCAGCATTTT. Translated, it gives CASSLDSHSGQPQHF.

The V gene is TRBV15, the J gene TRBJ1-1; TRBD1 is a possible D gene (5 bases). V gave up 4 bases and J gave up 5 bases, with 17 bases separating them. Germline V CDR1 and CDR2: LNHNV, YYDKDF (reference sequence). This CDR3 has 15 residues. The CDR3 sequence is CATSKRGRGRTEAFF. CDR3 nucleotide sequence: TGTGCCACCAGCAAGAGGGGTAGGGGAAGGACTGAAGCTTTCTTT.

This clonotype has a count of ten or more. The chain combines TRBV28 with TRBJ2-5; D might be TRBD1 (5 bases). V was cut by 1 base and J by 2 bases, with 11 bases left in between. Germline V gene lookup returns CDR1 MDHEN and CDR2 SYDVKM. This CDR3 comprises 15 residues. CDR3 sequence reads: CASSLYSGRQETQYF. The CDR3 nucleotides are TGTGCCAGCAGTTTATACTCAGGGCGTCAAGAGACCCAGTACTTC.

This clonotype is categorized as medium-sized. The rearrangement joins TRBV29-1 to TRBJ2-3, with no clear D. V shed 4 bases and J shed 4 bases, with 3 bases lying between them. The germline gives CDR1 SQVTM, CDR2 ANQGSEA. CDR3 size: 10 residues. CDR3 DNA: TGCAGCGTTGCTTCAGATACGCAGTATTTT. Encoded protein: CSVASDTQYF.

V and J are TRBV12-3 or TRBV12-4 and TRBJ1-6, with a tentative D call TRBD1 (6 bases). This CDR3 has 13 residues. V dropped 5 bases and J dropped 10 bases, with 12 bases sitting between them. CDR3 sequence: CASSRDRRSPLHF. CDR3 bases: TGTGCCAGCAGTCGCGACAGGCGCTCACCCCTCCACTTT.

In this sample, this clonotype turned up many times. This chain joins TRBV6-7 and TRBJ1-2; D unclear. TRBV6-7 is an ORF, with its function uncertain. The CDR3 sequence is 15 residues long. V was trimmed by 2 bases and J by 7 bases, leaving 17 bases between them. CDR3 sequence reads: CASSYGVKGLRGYTF. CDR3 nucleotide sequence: TGTGCCAGCAGTTACGGGGTTAAAGGATTACGTGGCTACACCTTC.

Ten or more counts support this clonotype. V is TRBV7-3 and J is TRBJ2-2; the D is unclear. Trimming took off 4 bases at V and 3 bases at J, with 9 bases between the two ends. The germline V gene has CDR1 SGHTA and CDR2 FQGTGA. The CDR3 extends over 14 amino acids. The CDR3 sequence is CASSSLVYTGELFF. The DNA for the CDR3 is TGTGCCAGCAGCTCCCTCGTGTACACCGGGGAGCTGTTTTTT.

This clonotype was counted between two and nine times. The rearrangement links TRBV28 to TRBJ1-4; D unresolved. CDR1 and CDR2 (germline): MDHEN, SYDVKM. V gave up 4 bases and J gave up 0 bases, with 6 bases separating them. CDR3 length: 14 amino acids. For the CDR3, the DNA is TGTGCCAGCAGTTCAGGAACAACTAATGAAAAACTGTTTTTT. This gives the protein CASSSGTTNEKLFF.

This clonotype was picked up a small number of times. The CDR3 is CASRAKDRLNTEAFF. CDR3 nucleotides: TGTGCCAGCAGAGCGAAAGACAGACTGAACACTGAAGCTTTCTTT. J is TRBJ1-1 and V is TRBV7-9; possible D gene TRBD1, 5 bases. V gave up 6 bases and J gave up 0 bases, with 14 bases separating them. CDR3 length: 15 residues. CDR1 is SEHNR, CDR2 FQNEAQ, per germline (reference sequence).

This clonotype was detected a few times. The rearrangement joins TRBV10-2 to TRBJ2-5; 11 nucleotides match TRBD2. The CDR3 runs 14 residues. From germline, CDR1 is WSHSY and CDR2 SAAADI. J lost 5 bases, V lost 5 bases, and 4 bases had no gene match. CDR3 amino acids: CASSSSGRSETQYF. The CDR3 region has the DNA TGCGCCAGCAGTTCTAGCGGGAGGAGTGAGACCCAGTACTTC.

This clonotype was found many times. The CDR3 DNA sequence: TGTGCCACCCAACCCCTGGGGACGAGAGAGACCCAGTACTTC. Translated, it gives CATQPLGTRETQYF. The chain uses TRBV3-1 and TRBJ2-5; either TRBD1 or TRBD2 may fit D (5 bases each). V was clipped by 10 bases and J by 4 bases, with 19 bases between them. Germline V gene sequence: CDR1 LGHDT, CDR2 YNNKEL (reference sequence). CDR3 length: 14 residues.

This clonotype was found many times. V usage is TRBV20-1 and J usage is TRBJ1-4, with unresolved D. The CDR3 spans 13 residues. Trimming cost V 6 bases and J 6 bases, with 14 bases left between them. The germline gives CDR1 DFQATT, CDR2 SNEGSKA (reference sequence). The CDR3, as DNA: TGCAGTGCAGCTACCAGTACCTATGAAAAACTGTTTTTT. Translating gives CSAATSTYEKLFF.

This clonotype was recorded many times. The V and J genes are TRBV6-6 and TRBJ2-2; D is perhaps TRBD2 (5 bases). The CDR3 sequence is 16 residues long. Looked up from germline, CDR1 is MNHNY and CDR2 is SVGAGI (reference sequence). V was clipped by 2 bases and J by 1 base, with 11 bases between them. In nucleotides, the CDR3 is TGTGCCAGCAGTTACGGGAGAACTAAGAACACCGGGGAGCTGTTTTTT. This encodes CASSYGRTKNTGELFF.

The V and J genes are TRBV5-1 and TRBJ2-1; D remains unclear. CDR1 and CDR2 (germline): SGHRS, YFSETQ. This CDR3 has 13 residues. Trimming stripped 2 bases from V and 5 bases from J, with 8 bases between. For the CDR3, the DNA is TGCGCCAGCAGCTTCTTTGAAGACAATGAGCAGTTCTTC. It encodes CASSFFEDNEQFF.

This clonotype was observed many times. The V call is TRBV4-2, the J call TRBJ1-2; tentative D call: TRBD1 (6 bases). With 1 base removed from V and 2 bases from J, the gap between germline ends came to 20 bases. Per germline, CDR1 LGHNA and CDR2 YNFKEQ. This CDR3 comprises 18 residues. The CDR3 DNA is TGTGCCAGCAGCCAAGCTGGGTGGGGGCTCAGGAGAAACTATGGCTACACCTTC. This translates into CASSQAGWGLRRNYGYTF.

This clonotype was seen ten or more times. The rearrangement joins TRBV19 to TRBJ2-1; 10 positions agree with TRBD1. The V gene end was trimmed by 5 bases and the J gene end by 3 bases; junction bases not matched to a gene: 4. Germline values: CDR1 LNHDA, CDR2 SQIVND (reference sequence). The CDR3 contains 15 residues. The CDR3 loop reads CASSGTGVGYNEQFF. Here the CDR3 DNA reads TGTGCCAGTAGTGGGACAGGGGTCGGCTACAATGAGCAGTTCTTC.

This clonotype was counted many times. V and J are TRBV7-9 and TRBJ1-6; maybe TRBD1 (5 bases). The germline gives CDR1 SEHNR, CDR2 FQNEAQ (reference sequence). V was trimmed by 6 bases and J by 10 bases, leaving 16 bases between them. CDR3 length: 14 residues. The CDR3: CASRPQGGESPLHF. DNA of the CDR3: TGTGCCAGCAGACCTCAGGGAGGAGAGTCACCCCTCCACTTT.